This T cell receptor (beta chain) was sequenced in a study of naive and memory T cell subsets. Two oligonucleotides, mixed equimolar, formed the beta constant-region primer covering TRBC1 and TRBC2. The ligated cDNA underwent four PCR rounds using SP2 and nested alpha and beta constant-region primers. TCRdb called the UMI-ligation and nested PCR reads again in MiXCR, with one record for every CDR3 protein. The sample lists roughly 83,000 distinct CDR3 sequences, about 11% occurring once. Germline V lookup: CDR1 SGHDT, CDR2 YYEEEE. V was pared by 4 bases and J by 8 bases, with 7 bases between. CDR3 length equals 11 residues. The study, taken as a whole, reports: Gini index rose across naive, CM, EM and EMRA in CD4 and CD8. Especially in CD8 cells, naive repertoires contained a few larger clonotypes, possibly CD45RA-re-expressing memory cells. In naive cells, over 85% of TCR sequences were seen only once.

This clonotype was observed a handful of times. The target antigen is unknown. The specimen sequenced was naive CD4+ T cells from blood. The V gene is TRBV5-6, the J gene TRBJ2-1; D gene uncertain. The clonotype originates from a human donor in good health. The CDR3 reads CASSVHYEQFF. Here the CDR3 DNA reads TGTGCCAGCAGCGTCCACTATGAGCAGTTCTTC.